The 20 T cell receptor beta chains given below trace back to one sample, sequenced in a study of blood T cell repertoires in COVID-19. Produced via immunoSEQ multiplex PCR; TCRdb's table is partial and in-frame only. The table shows tens of thousands of clones, with around 80% occurring only once. Sequenced: peripheral blood. The source of these receptors is a man at least 80 years old with active or convalescent COVID-19.

The V call is TRBV5-4, the J call TRBJ1-2; TRBD1 matches 10 bases. The trim removed 3 bases at V and 6 bases at J, leaving 11 bases unmatched. CDR3 length equals 16 residues. CDR1 SGHNT and CDR2 YYREEE come from the germline V gene (reference sequence). This CDR3 is CASSYSRGQGLHGYTF. For the CDR3, the DNA is TGTGCCAGCAGCTACTCCCGGGGACAGGGGCTTCATGGCTACACCTTC.

As to this clone: One end of the junction fails to match germline, which may point to a read error. The rearrangement uses TRBV19 and TRBJ1-2; 8 bases are shared with TRBD1. There are 13 residues in the CDR3. Germline V gene data show CDR1 as LNHDA and CDR2 as SQIVND (reference sequence). For the CDR3, the DNA is TGTGCCAGTAGTTTAGACAGGGGCTATGGCTACACCTTC. Its translation: CASSLDRGYGYTF.

The V gene is TRBV5-1, the J gene TRBJ1-2; D ambiguous. CDR1 SGHRS and CDR2 YFSETQ come from the germline V gene. The V end was cut by 0 bases, the J end by 1 base, with 25 bases between. This CDR3 is 20 amino acids long. The CDR3 DNA reads TGCGCCAGCAGCTTGGGACGAACTTACAGTGTCGCACCTCTTAACTATGGCTACACCTTC. Amino acid sequence: CASSLGRTYSVAPLNYGYTF.

The chain combines TRBV5-4 with TRBJ1-2, with TRBD1 as a possible D gene (6 bases). Germline assignment: CDR1 SGHNT and CDR2 YYREEE (reference sequence). The CDR3 extends over 13 amino acids. With 4 bases removed from V and 4 bases from J, the gap between germline ends came to 11 bases. CDR3 DNA sequence: TGTGCCAGCAGCGTGACAGGACTCTATGGCTACACCTTC. It specifies CASSVTGLYGYTF.

This clone is medium-sized in the sample. The V gene is TRBV4-1, the J gene TRBJ2-7; 7 positions match TRBD2. The V gene end was trimmed by 1 base and the J gene end by 2 bases; junction bases not matched to a gene: 8. This CDR3 comprises 16 residues. The V gene's germline CDR1 is MGHRA and CDR2 YSYEKL. CDR3 residues: CASSQVGGAGAYEQYF. The CDR3 coding sequence is TGCGCCAGCAGCCAAGTGGGCGGGGCGGGGGCCTACGAGCAGTACTTC.

As DNA, the CDR3 is TGTGCCAGCAGCTTAAGACTAGCGGGGGAGTACGAGCAGTACTTC. Translating it yields CASSLRLAGEYEQYF. The J gene is TRBJ2-7, the V gene TRBV7-2; 12 positions agree with TRBD2. The CDR3 runs 15 residues. V shed 2 bases, J shed 4 bases, and the junction held 3 bases outside the gene matches. Germline lookup yields CDR1 SGHTA and CDR2 FQGNSA.

This clone was counted once. The V and J genes are TRBV5-4 and TRBJ1-4; 7 positions match TRBD1. The CDR3 runs to 15 residues. Trimming cost V 4 bases and J 5 bases; bases outside gene matches: 8. CDR1 and CDR2 from the germline V gene are SGHNT and YYREEE (reference sequence). CDR3 amino acids: CASSTAGTVNEKLFF. CDR3 nucleotide sequence: TGTGCCAGCAGCACAGCCGGGACAGTAAATGAAAAACTGTTTTTT.

J is TRBJ1-6 and V is TRBV27; 7 nucleotides match TRBD1. This CDR3 is 20 amino acids long. With V trimmed by 2 bases and J by 2 bases, 15 bases remained unmatched. Germline V gives CDR1 MNHEY, CDR2 SMNVEV (reference sequence). CDR3 nucleotides: TGTGCCAGCAGTTTAAGAGGGGGCGGCGGGGTAAGCACCTATAATTCACCCCTCCACTTT. Protein product: CASSLRGGGGVSTYNSPLHF.

This clone was seen only a few times. V gene TRBV7-6 combines with J gene TRBJ1-6; TRBD1 matches 8 bases. Germline lookup yields CDR1 SGHVS and CDR2 FNYEAQ. V was pared by 5 bases and J by 7 bases, with 4 bases of the junction left unmatched. The CDR3 covers 14 residues. CDR3 amino acids: CASSRTGQNSPLHF. CDR3 bases: TGTGCCAGCAGCCGGACAGGGCAAAATTCACCCCTCCACTTT.

The gene calls are TRBV3-1 (or the pseudogene TRBV3-2) and TRBJ2-7, with TRBD1 identical over 10 bases. V dropped 1 base and J dropped 7; count of bases not matched to a gene: 13. Germline assignment: CDR1 LGHDT and CDR2 YNNKEL (reference sequence). The CDR3 is 17 residues long. The CDR3 loop is CASSQGIRDRGYGEQYF. For the CDR3, the DNA is TGTGCCAGCAGCCAAGGGATAAGGGACAGGGGTTATGGTGAGCAGTACTTC.

CDR3 nucleotides: TGTGCTAGTGGTTTGGTCCTTGGAGGGTATGGCAATCAGCCCCAGCATTTT. This encodes CASGLVLGGYGNQPQHF. The chain uses TRBV12-5 and TRBJ1-5; no reliable D call. V lost 0 bases and J 2 bases, leaving 14 bases between the germline ends. CDR1 LGHNT and CDR2 FRNRAP come from the germline V gene. This CDR3 region has 17 residues.

The rearrangement uses TRBV5-4 and TRBJ2-1; no clear D gene. Trimming shortened V by 4 bases and J by 10 bases, and 15 bases separated the two germline ends. The germline gives CDR1 SGHNT, CDR2 YYREEE (reference sequence). CDR3 length: 13 residues. The CDR3, as DNA: TGTGCCAGCAGCCTTCCTCGCGACGGGGAGCAGTTCTTC. It specifies CASSLPRDGEQFF. Full variable domain (rest looked up from reference TRBV5-4 and TRBJ2-1): ETGVTQSPTHLIKTRGQQVTLRCSSQSGHNTVSWYQQALGQGPQFIFQYYREEENGRGNFPPRFSGLQFPNYSSELNVNALELDDSALYLCASSLPRDGEQFFGPGTRLTVL.

The gene calls are TRBV7-9 and TRBJ1-4; maybe TRBD1 (5 bases). The germline V gene has CDR1 SEHNR and CDR2 FQNEAQ (reference sequence). V was clipped by 8 bases and J by 1 base, with 20 bases between them. The CDR3 loop spans 17 amino acids. The CDR3 DNA reads TGTGCCAGCGGTCCGGGACGGGGGGTTCGAACTAATGAAAAACTGTTTTTT. Its translation is CASGPGRGVRTNEKLFF. The entire variable domain, with the rest obtained from reference TRBV7-9 and TRBJ1-4, is as follows: DTGVSQNPRHKITKRGQNVTFRCDPISEHNRLYWYRQTLGQGPEFLTYFQNEAQLEKSRLLSDRFSAERPKGSFSTLEIQRTEQGDSAMYLCASGPGRGVRTNEKLFFGSGTQLSVL.

This chain joins TRBV19 and TRBJ2-1; TRBD1 agrees at 10 bases. Looked up from germline, CDR1 is LNHDA and CDR2 is SQIVND (reference sequence). V shed 4 bases, J shed 3 bases, and the junction held 6 bases outside the gene matches. The CDR3 totals 16 residues. CDR3 nucleotide sequence: TGTGCCAGTAGTAAGCCGGGACAGGGGATCTACAATGAGCAGTTCTTC. It translates to CASSKPGQGIYNEQFF.

This chain joins TRBV5-6 and TRBJ2-7, with TRBD2 matching 11 bases. The germline V gene has CDR1 SGHDT and CDR2 YYEEEE. This CDR3 has 16 amino acids. Losses at the gene ends were 5 bases for V and 2 bases for J; bases not matched to a gene: 9. For the CDR3, the DNA is TGTGCCAGCAGGCCCCCGGGACTAGCGGCCCCCTACGAGCAGTACTTC. Translating it yields CASRPPGLAAPYEQYF.

The V gene is TRBV5-5, the J gene TRBJ1-4; D is uncertain. Trimming took off 0 bases at V and 8 bases at J, with 8 bases between the two ends. The CDR3 totals 13 residues. Looked up from germline, CDR1 is SGHKS and CDR2 is YYEKEE (reference sequence). The CDR3 bases are TGTGCCAGCAGCTTGGGTGTCCAGGAAAAACTGTTTTTT. This encodes CASSLGVQEKLFF.

V gene TRBV28 combines with J gene TRBJ2-7; TRBD1 matches at 10 bases. The CDR3 has 15 residues. Germline V gene data show CDR1 as MDHEN and CDR2 as SYDVKM. J gave up 5 bases and V 6 bases, and 10 bases lay outside the gene matches. The CDR3, as DNA: TGTGCCAGCAGGCAATCCGGGACAGGGGTGAACGAGCAGTACTTC. The encoded protein is CASRQSGTGVNEQYF.

This clone was observed once. CDR3 region: CATSRDRTSGGGYEQYF. CDR3 nucleotides: TGTGCCACCAGCAGAGATCGCACTAGCGGGGGGGGATACGAGCAGTACTTC. The J gene is TRBJ2-7, the V gene TRBV15; 13 bases are shared with TRBD2. This CDR3 has 17 amino acids. The V and J ends lost 0 bases and 4 bases, in that order; junction bases with no gene match: 6. Germline V gives CDR1 LNHNV, CDR2 YYDKDF (reference sequence).

The V call is TRBV7-8, the J call TRBJ1-5, with a possible D match to TRBD1 (6 bases). This CDR3 is 13 amino acids long. V lost 4 bases and J 4 bases, leaving 8 bases between the germline ends. Germline V gene lookup returns CDR1 SGHVS and CDR2 FQNEAQ. The CDR3 protein is CASSSQGNQPQHF. The CDR3 bases are TGTGCCAGCAGCTCACAGGGTAATCAGCCCCAGCATTTT.

The chain links TRBV7-3 to TRBJ1-1; D may be TRBD1 (6 bases). Looked up from germline, CDR1 is SGHTA and CDR2 is FQGTGA. The CDR3 consists of 13 residues. V lost 5 bases, J lost 8 bases, and 15 bases lay in between. The chain's CDR3 is CASSPGQSREAFF. The CDR3, as DNA: TGTGCCAGCAGCCCCGGACAGAGCCGAGAAGCTTTCTTT.